The sequence of this T cell receptor beta chain was determined in a study of CD8 T cells in Susac syndrome. As for the study in general: Of the sequenced Susac syndrome patients, more than five had active disease and about eight were in remission. At the time of blood draw, patients with Susac syndrome were therapy-naive, receiving corticosteroids, or receiving intravenous immunoglobulin alone.

After extraction with the RNeasy kit, roughly 0.5 to 1 ug of the RNA was reverse transcribed using random hexamers. Amplification of TCR beta CDR3 was carried out by immunoSEQ multiplex PCR, which covered 54 Vbeta and 13 Jbeta segments. TCRdb reprocessed the immunoSEQ multiplex PCR reads with MiXCR, giving one entry per CDR3 protein. The sample includes some 96,000 distinct CDR3 sequences, around 94% of them seen just once. Germline assignment: CDR1 MGHRA and CDR2 YSYEKL. The CDR3 has 12 amino acids. TCR beta sequencing covered blood CD8+ and CD4+ T cells. About this clonotype: One end of the junction fails to match germline, which may point to a read error.

Sequencing was carried out using CD4+ T cells from PBMCs. The chain uses TRBV4-1 and TRBJ2-5, with 7 bases fitting TRBD1. The TCR sequence derives from a human donor with Susac syndrome. This chain's CDR3 is CASSHAGTAQYF. The DNA of the CDR3 is TGCGCCAGCAGCCATGCCGGGACAGCCCAATACTTC.